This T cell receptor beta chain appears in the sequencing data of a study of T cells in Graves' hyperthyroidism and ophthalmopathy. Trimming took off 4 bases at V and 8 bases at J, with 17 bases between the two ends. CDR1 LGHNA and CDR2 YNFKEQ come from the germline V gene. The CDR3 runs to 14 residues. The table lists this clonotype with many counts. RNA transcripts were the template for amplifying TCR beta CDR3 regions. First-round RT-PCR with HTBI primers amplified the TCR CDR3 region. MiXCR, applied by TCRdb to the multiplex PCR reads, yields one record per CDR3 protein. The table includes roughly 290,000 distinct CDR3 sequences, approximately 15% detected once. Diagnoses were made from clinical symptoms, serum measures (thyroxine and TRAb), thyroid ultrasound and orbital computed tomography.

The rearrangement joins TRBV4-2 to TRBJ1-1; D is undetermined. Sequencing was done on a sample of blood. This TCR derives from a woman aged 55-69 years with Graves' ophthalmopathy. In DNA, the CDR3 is TGTGCCAGCAGCCCCGAAAGGGTCCGGGCAGAAGCTTTCTTT. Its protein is CASSPERVRAEAFF.